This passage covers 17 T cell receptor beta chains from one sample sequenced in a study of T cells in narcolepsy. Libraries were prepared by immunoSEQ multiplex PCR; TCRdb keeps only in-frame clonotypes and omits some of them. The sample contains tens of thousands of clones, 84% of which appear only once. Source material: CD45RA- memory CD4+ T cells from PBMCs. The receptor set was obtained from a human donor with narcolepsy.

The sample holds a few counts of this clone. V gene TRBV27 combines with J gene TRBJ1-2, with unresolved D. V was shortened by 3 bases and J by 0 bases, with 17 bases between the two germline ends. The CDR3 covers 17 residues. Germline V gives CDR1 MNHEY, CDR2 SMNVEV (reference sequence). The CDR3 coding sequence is TGTGCCAGCAGTTTCTACCCGCGAGGGCAATCTAACTATGGCTACACCTTC. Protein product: CASSFYPRGQSNYGYTF.

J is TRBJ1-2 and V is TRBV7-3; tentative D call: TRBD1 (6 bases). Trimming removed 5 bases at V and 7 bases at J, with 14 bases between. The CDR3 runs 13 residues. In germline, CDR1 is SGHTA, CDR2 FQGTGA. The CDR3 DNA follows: TGTGCCAGCAGCGCCCGACAGGAAGGTGGCTACACCTTC. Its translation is CASSARQEGGYTF.

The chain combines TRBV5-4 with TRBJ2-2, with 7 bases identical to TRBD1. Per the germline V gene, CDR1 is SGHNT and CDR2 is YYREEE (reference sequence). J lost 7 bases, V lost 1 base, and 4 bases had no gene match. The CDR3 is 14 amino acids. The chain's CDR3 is CASSLIGGGGELFF. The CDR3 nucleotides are TGTGCCAGCAGCTTGATAGGGGGCGGCGGGGAGCTGTTTTTT.

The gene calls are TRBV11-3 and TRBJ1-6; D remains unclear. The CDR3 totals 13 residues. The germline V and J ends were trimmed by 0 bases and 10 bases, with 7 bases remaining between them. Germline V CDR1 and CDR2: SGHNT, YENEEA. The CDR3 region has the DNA TGTGCCAGCAGCTTAGATCCTAGGTCACCCCTCCACTTT. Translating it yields CASSLDPRSPLHF.

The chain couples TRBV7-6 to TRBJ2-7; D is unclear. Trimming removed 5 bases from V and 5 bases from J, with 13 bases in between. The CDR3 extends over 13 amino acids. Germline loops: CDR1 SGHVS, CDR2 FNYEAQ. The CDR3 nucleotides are TGTGCCAGCAGCACCAGTTCAGGAAACGAGCAGTACTTC. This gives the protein CASSTSSGNEQYF.

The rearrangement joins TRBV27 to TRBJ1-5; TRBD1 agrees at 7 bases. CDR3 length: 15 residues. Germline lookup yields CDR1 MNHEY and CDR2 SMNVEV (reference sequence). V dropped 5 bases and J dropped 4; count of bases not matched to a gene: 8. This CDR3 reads CASSPQTGNNQPQHF. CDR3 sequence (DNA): TGTGCCAGCAGTCCGCAGACAGGGAATAATCAGCCCCAGCATTTT.

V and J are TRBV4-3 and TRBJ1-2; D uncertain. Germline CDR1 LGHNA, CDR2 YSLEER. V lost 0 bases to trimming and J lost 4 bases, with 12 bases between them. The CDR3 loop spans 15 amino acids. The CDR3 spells CASSQERQPFYGYTF. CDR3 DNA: TGCGCCAGCAGCCAAGAGAGACAACCGTTCTATGGCTACACCTTC.

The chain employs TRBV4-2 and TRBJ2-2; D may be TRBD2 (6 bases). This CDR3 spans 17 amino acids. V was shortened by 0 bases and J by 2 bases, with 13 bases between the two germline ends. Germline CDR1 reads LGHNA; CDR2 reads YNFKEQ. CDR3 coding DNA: TGTGCCAGCAGCCAAGATAGCGGCGGGTTCAACACCGGGGAGCTGTTTTTT. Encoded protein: CASSQDSGGFNTGELFF.

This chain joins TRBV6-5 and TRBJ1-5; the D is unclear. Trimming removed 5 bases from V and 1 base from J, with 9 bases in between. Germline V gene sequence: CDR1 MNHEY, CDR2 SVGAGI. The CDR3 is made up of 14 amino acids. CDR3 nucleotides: TGTGCCAGCAGTCCAAACGGGAGCAATCAGCCCCAGCATTTT. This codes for CASSPNGSNQPQHF.

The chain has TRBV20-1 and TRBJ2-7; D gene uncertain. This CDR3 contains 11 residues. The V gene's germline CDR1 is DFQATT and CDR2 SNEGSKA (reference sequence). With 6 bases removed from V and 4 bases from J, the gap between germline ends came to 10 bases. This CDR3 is CSATTLYEQYF. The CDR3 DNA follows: TGCAGTGCCACGACCCTGTACGAGCAGTACTTC.

The CDR3 coding sequence is TGTGCCAGCAGCTTACAGGACAGGCCACCGGGCTACACCTTC. It yields the protein CASSLQDRPPGYTF. The chain carries TRBV7-2 and TRBJ1-2; 7 bases fit TRBD1. Germline CDR1 and CDR2: SGHTA and FQGNSA. V gave up 2 bases and J gave up 8 bases; unmatched junction bases: 8. The CDR3 loop spans 14 amino acids.

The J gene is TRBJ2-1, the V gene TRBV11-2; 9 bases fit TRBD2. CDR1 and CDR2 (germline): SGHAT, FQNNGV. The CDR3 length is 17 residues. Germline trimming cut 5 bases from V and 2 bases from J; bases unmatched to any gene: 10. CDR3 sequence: CASSPGASGKTYNEQFF. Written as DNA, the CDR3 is TGTGCCAGCAGCCCAGGCGCTAGCGGGAAGACCTACAATGAGCAGTTCTTC.

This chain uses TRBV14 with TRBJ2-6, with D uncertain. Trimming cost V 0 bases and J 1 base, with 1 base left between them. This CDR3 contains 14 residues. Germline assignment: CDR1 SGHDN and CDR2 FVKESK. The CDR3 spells CASSQESGANVLTF. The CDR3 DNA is TGTGCCAGCAGCCAAGAGTCTGGGGCCAACGTCCTGACTTTC.

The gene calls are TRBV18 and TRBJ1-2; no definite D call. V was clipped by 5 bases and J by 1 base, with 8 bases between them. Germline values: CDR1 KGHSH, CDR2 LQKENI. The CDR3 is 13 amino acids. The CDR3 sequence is CASSDGLNYGYTF. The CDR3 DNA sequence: TGTGCCAGCTCAGACGGCCTTAACTATGGCTACACCTTC.

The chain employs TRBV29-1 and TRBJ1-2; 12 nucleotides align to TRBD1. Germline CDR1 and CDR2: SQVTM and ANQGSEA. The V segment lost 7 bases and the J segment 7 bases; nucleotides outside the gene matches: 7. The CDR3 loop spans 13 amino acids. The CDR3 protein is CSDLGTGGGGYTF. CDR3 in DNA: TGCAGCGACCTCGGGACAGGGGGCGGTGGCTACACCTTC.

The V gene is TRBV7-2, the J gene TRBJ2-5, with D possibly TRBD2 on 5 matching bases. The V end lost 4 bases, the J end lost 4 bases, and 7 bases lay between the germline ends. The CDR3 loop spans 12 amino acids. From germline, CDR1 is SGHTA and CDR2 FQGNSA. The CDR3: CASSSRGETQYF. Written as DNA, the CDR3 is TGTGCCAGCAGCTCCCGGGGAGAGACCCAGTACTTC.

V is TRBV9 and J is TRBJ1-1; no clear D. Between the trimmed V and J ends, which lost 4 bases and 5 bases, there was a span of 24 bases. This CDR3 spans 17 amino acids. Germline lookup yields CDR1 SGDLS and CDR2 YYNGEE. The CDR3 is CASSPRFIPPLGTEAFF. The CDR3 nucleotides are TGTGCCAGCAGCCCCCGATTCATTCCCCCTTTGGGGACTGAAGCTTTCTTT.